Presented here are 18 T cell receptor beta chains from one specimen sequenced in a study of T cell clonality in common variable immunodeficiency. Method: immunoSEQ multiplex PCR; TCRdb's copy keeps in-frame clones and lacks some. This sample shows around 13,000 clones and no singletons; more than 7% rests with the ten largest. General study findings and limits: Reportedly, TCR beta sequences from common variable immunodeficiency showed fewer deletions and N-nucleotide insertions.

Antigens of these TCRs are unknown. Sequences were obtained from peripheral blood mononuclear cells. These receptors all come from a human donor with common variable immunodeficiency.

The sample holds a few counts of this clone. The germline gene is not matched at one end of the junction; a read error may be the cause. The read ends 3 residues early relative to the CDR3; the germline J gene fills the gap. J is TRBJ2-5 and V is TRBV7-7; 10 nucleotides match TRBD1. Looked up from germline, CDR1 is SSHAT and CDR2 is FNYEAQ (reference sequence). The CDR3 length is 15 residues. This CDR3 is CASSLDPGQGETQYF. CDR3 bases read: TGTGCTAGCAGCTTAGACCCGGGACAGGGGGAGACC.

This clone was observed a few times. The sequenced fragment ends 3 residues before the CDR3 boundary, so the rest is inferred from the germline J gene. The chain carries TRBV20-1 and TRBJ1-1; the D gene is possibly TRBD1 (6 bases). The CDR3 length is 15 residues. From germline, CDR1 is DFQATT and CDR2 SNEGSKA (reference sequence). Trimming cost V 3 bases and J 5 bases, with 19 bases left between them. The sequenced part of the CDR3 DNA is TGCAGTGCTAGTCGGGAGGGGGGGAGAAGAACTGAA. It encodes CSASREGGRRTE. The entire CDR3 protein reads CSASREGGRRTEAFF.

Points on this clone: The observed sequence ends 3 residues before the CDR3 terminus, with the missing tail filled in from the germline J gene. The rearrangement uses TRBV20-1 and TRBJ2-7, with 8 bases identical to TRBD1. The CDR3 is 16 residues long. Looked up from germline, CDR1 is DFQATT and CDR2 is SNEGSKA (reference sequence). Germline trimming cut 0 bases from V and 3 bases from J; bases unmatched to any gene: 10. Partial CDR3 DNA: TGCAGTGCTAGAGATCTCCCAGGGGGCAAAATCTACGAG. Its protein product is CSARDLPGGKIYE. The whole CDR3 sequence is CSARDLPGGKIYEQYF.

This clone was counted between two and nine times. The CDR3 end falls 3 residues outside the read, so it is completed with the germline J gene. This chain connects TRBV7-6 to TRBJ2-7; 9 bases fit TRBD1. CDR1 SGHVS and CDR2 FNYEAQ come from the germline V gene. V gave up 5 bases and J gave up 3 bases; unmatched junction bases: 14. The CDR3 runs 17 residues. The CDR3 DNA, read in part, is TGTGCCAGCAGCCCCACCGATTTAGACAGGGGGAACTACGAG. Translating gives CASSPTDLDRGNYE. The full-length CDR3 reads as CASSPTDLDRGNYEQYF.

This clone has just a few counts. The read falls 3 residues short of the CDR3 end, and the missing part is taken from the germline J gene. V and J are TRBV18 and TRBJ2-7; perhaps TRBD2 as D (6 bases). The germline V gene has CDR1 KGHSH and CDR2 LQKENI. Trimming took 2 bases from V and 2 from J, leaving 10 bases between them. The length of the CDR3 is 14 residues. CDR3 in amino acids: CASSPGGVPYEQYF. CDR3 DNA (partial): TGTGCCAGCTCACCAGGCGGGGTGCCCTACGAG. The full variable domain, rest sourced from reference TRBV18 and TRBJ2-7, is NAGVMQNPRHLVRRRGQEARLRCSPMKGHSHVYWYRQLPEEGLKFMVYLQKENIIDESGMPKERFSAEFPKEGPSILRIQQVVRGDSAAYFCASSPGGVPYEQYFGPGTRLTVT.

About this clone: The observed sequence ends 3 residues before the CDR3 terminus, with the missing tail filled in from the germline J gene. The chain combines TRBV20-1 with TRBJ1-6; 9 bases are a match to TRBD1. Germline V lookup: CDR1 DFQATT, CDR2 SNEGSKA (reference sequence). The CDR3 has 13 amino acids. CDR3 DNA, as far as it was read: TGCAGTGCTGCGGGACAGGGCCTTACCCCC. Residues: CSAAGQGLTP. The whole CDR3 region reads CSAAGQGLTPLHF.

Details on this clone: From the germline J gene comes the end of the CDR3, since the read stops 3 residues before it. The chain joins TRBV7-3 to TRBJ1-2, with TRBD1 identical over 7 bases. V was pared by 6 bases and J by 4 bases, with 8 bases of the junction left unmatched. CDR1 SGHTA and CDR2 FQGTGA come from the germline V gene. The CDR3 consists of 14 residues. The sequenced part of the CDR3 DNA is TGTGCCAGCAGTCCGACCGGGACAGCCTATGGC. It yields the protein CASSPTGTAYG. The entire CDR3 is CASSPTGTAYGYTF.

A few counts support this clone. The part of the CDR3 DNA that was read is TGTGCCAGCTCCGGAAGGGCACCCTCCTACGAG. Translation gives CASSGRAPSYE. The whole CDR3 sequence is CASSGRAPSYEQYF. The rearrangement uses TRBV18 and TRBJ2-7; no firm D call. The DNA ends 3 residues before the CDR3 does, and the rest of the CDR3 is filled in from the germline J gene. The CDR3 length is 14 residues. V lost 6 bases to trimming and J lost 0 bases, with 12 bases between them. The germline V gene has CDR1 KGHSH and CDR2 LQKENI.

This clone occurred a few times. The CDR3 end lies 3 residues beyond the end of the read and is filled in from the germline J gene. The V gene is TRBV7-2, the J gene TRBJ2-7; tentatively, D is TRBD1 (5 bases). V gave up 2 bases and J gave up 3 bases, with 11 bases separating them. Germline assignment: CDR1 SGHTA and CDR2 FQGNSA. The CDR3 is 14 residues long. The CDR3: CASSLYGRVYEQYF. The sequenced part of the CDR3 DNA is TGTGCCAGCAGCTTATACGGCAGGGTCTACGAG.

This clone has more than one count but fewer than ten. The read ends 3 residues early relative to the CDR3; the germline J gene fills the gap. The gene calls are TRBV7-2 and TRBJ2-4; 10 bases line up with TRBD1. In germline, CDR1 is SGHTA, CDR2 FQGNSA. The length of the CDR3 is 15 residues. V shed 10 bases, J shed 7 bases, and the junction held 13 bases outside the gene matches. CDR3 DNA (partial): TGTGCCACCCGTAGGGACAGGGGCGAAAGGAACATT. Translated: CATRRDRGERNI. The whole CDR3 sequence reads CATRRDRGERNIQYF.

This clone was found a few times. The CDR3 sequence is CASSLSAGTRETQYF. Partial CDR3 DNA: TGTGCCAGCAGCTTATCCGCAGGAACCCGTGAGACC. The chain joins TRBV7-9 to TRBJ2-5; no definite D call. The missing CDR3 end, 3 residues past where the read stops, is filled in from the germline J gene. The CDR3 consists of 15 residues. V dropped 2 bases and J dropped 5 bases, with 15 bases sitting between them. Germline CDR1 and CDR2: SEHNR and FQNEAQ (reference sequence).

The table lists this clone with many counts. From the germline J gene comes the end of the CDR3, since the read stops 3 residues before it. The chain couples TRBV7-2 to TRBJ1-6; 7 positions agree with TRBD1. Per germline, CDR1 SGHTA and CDR2 FQGNSA. J lost 7 bases, V lost 7 bases, and 10 bases had no gene match. The CDR3 runs 15 residues. The sequenced CDR3 bases are TGTGCCAGCACTCAAACGGGACAGACAAATTCACCC. It is translated as CASTQTGQTNSP. The whole CDR3 sequence is CASTQTGQTNSPLHF.

The table lists this clone with many counts. Sequencing ends 3 residues short of the CDR3 end; the germline J gene provides the rest. The rearrangement joins TRBV5-1 to TRBJ2-3; a weak D match, TRBD2 (7 bases). This CDR3 spans 16 amino acids. Germline assignment: CDR1 SGHRS and CDR2 YFSETQ. Trimming removed 0 bases at V and 4 bases at J, with 15 bases between. The part of the CDR3 DNA that was read is TGCGCCAGCAGCTTGGTGGGGGGGCTGGTCGCAGATACG. This translates into CASSLVGGLVADT. The whole CDR3 protein is CASSLVGGLVADTQYF.

Worth noting for this clone: The CDR3 goes on 3 residues after the read ends, and that part is filled in from the germline J gene. This chain connects TRBV19 to TRBJ1-6, with 7 bases aligning to TRBD1. CDR3 length: 13 amino acids. V shed 4 bases, J shed 8 bases, and the junction held 2 bases outside the gene matches. Germline V gene lookup returns CDR1 LNHDA and CDR2 SQIVND (reference sequence). This chain's CDR3 is CASSTGGYSPLHF. CDR3 DNA (partial): TGTGCCAGTAGTACAGGGGGATATTCACCC.

The sequenced part of the CDR3 DNA is TGTGCCAGCAGCTCCTCCGGGACTAGCGGAGAGACC. Its translation is CASSSSGTSGET. The CDR3 in its entirety is CASSSSGTSGETQYF. This chain connects TRBV7-3 to TRBJ2-5; TRBD2 matches 11 bases. Read sequence stops 3 residues before the CDR3 end, and the germline J gene provides the missing end. The CDR3 has 15 residues. Germline values: CDR1 SGHTA, CDR2 FQGTGA. V lost 4 bases, J lost 4 bases, and 5 bases stayed unmatched.

By proportion, this clone is medium-sized. The CDR3 goes on 3 residues after the read ends, and that part is filled in from the germline J gene. This chain uses TRBV29-1 with TRBJ2-7; 8 nucleotides align to TRBD1. CDR3 length: 12 residues. Germline CDR1 is SQVTM and CDR2 is ANQGSEA. V was clipped by 5 bases and J by 2 bases; unmatched bases: 2. This chain's CDR3 is CSVWTGPYEQYF. The sequenced CDR3 bases are TGCAGCGTTTGGACAGGGCCCTACGAG.

A word on this clone: The read is 3 residues too short to cover the CDR3 end, so that end is filled in from the germline J gene. The rearrangement uses TRBV19 and TRBJ2-7, with TRBD2 matching over 8 bases. The CDR3 extends over 15 amino acids. With V trimmed by 1 base and J by 3 bases, 5 bases remained unmatched. The germline CDR1 and CDR2 sequences are LNHDA and SQIVND (reference sequence). CDR3 DNA (partial): TGTGCCAGTAGTATAGGGGGGCTAGCGGGCTACGAG. Amino acid sequence: CASSIGGLAGYE. The entire CDR3 is CASSIGGLAGYEQYF.

The sample holds a few counts of this clone. The CDR3 is cut off 3 residues early in the read; its end comes from the germline J gene. The chain is built from TRBV30 and TRBJ2-7, with 7 bases aligning to TRBD1. The trim removed 3 bases at V and 4 bases at J, leaving 9 bases unmatched. The CDR3 runs to 14 residues. Germline CDR1 and CDR2: GTSNPN and SVGIG (reference sequence). CDR3 sequence reads: CAWRGDREGYEQYF. The DNA read from the CDR3 is TGTGCCTGGAGAGGCGACAGGGAAGGGTACGAG.